This is a list of T cell receptor beta chains from one sample in a study of control samples from healthy donors and cancer patients. Repertoires were generated with immunoSEQ multiplex PCR, while TCRdb's copy carries only in-frame clones and drops some. The data show around 180,000 clones, with more than 90% seen just once and 2% held by the top ten. Sequencing used blood. These receptors came from a woman aged 40 to 49 in good health. The CDR3 runs from the conserved cysteine through the conserved F or W. Each record gives: V gene, J gene, D gene, clone size, CDR3 DNA, CDR3 protein. A D gene is named only where the DNA matches it firmly. Size is omitted from some rows. Given values are once, few, many or a class for expanded clones.

TRBV2	TRBJ1-3	TRBD1	-	TGTGCCAGCAGTAACCGAGACAGGGCGACGGGAAACACCATATATTTT	CASSNRDRATGNTIYF
TRBV9	TRBJ2-2	-	-	TGTGCCAGCAGCGTAGCTATAGAGGGAGGTGCCGGGGAGCTGTTTTTT	CASSVAIEGGAGELFF
TRBV10-3	TRBJ2-7	-	once	TGTGCCATCAGTGTGGGCAGGGGCTACGAGCAGTACTTC	CAISVGRGYEQYF
TRBV6-5	TRBJ2-5	TRBD1	-	TGTGCCAGCAGCCGGGACAGTCTTTTGGAGACCCAGTACTTC	CASSRDSLLETQYF
TRBV5-1	TRBJ2-2	-	-	TGCGCCAGCCAATTACAGGCCACCGGGGAGCTGTTTTTT	CASQLQATGELFF
TRBV12-3/TRBV12-4	TRBJ1-2	-	-	TGTGCCAGCAGTTTGTGGGGATATGGCTACACCTTC	CASSLWGYGYTF
TRBV19	TRBJ1-5	-	-	TGTGCCAGTAGTCCCGTATATAGCAATCAGCCCCAGCATTTT	CASSPVYSNQPQHF
TRBV18	TRBJ1-6	TRBD1	-	TGTGCCAGCTCACCCACTAACAGGGGTGGGTCCTATAATTCACCCCTCCACTTT	CASSPTNRGGSYNSPLHF
TRBV5-4	TRBJ2-2	-	-	TGTGCCAGCAGCCAAGGGTCGAACACCGGGGAGCTGTTTTTT	CASSQGSNTGELFF
TRBV4-1	TRBJ2-7	-	-	TGCGCCAGCAGCCGGCAGGGGACGGTCTACGAGCAGTACTTC	CASSRQGTVYEQYF
TRBV25-1	TRBJ1-5	-	-	TGTGCCAGCAGTGATGGGGTTCAGCCCCAGCATTTT	CASSDGVQPQHF
TRBV19	TRBJ1-3	-	-	TGTGCCACCCAGGACGGGTCAAGAGGCTTCTCTGGAAACACCATATATTTT	CATQDGSRGFSGNTIYF
TRBV4-1	TRBJ2-1	-	-	TGCGCCAGCAGCCAAGAAGCCACGGGGTATAACAATGAGCAGTTCTTC	CASSQEATGYNNEQFF
TRBV7-2	TRBJ2-5	-	-	TGTGCCAGCAGTTTGATCAGGGGGGGCGAGACCCAGTACTTC	CASSLIRGGETQYF
TRBV3-1/TRBV3-2	TRBJ2-2	-	-	TGTGCCAGCAGCCAACTCTCGGAGGAAGTGCTGTTTTTT	CASSQLSEEVLFF
TRBV19	TRBJ1-2	-	-	TGTGCCAGTGCCGAAGACCCCTCTTCGGGAGGCTACACCTTC	CASAEDPSSGGYTF
TRBV4-1	TRBJ1-5	-	-	TGCGCCAGCAGCCAAGATAGTGACACCCGGAATAATCAGCCCCAGCATTTT	CASSQDSDTRNNQPQHF
TRBV19	TRBJ1-2	TRBD1	-	TGTGCCAGTAGTATTACAGGGGGCGCATATGGCTACACCTTC	CASSITGGAYGYTF
TRBV5-1	TRBJ2-2	-	-	TGCGCCAGCAGCTTGCGTCCCCTTCATAACACCGGGGAGCTGTTTTTT	CASSLRPLHNTGELFF
TRBV6-1	TRBJ1-2	-	-	TGTGCCAGCAGTGAAGGGCCCGGCGGCTATGGCTACACCTTC	CASSEGPGGYGYTF
TRBV14	TRBJ1-2	-	few	TGTGCCAGCAGCCAAGTCGGTCGGGGGCAATACGGCTACACCTTC	CASSQVGRGQYGYTF
TRBV19	TRBJ1-1	-	-	TGTGCCAGTAGTATAGATCTCGAGGTTGAAGCTTTCTTT	CASSIDLEVEAFF
TRBV10-3	TRBJ2-7	TRBD1	-	TGTGCCATCAGTGCTCAGGGGGCTTCCTACGAGCAGTACTTC	CAISAQGASYEQYF
TRBV2	TRBJ2-2	-	-	TGTGCCAGCATCATCTGGACCGAGGGCGGGGAGCTGTTTTTT	CASIIWTEGGELFF
TRBV27	TRBJ1-2	-	-	TGTGCCAGCAGTTTAAACAGGGTCTATGGCTACACCTTC	CASSLNRVYGYTF
TRBV7-6	TRBJ1-1	-	-	TGTGCCAGCAGCTTAATGGATAACACTGAAGCTTTCTTT	CASSLMDNTEAFF
TRBV21-1	TRBJ1-1	-	-	TGTGCCAGCAGCCCCCGCTACTTAAGGGACAGGGTCAGTAGGACGCCGCTGATAGCTTTCTTT	CASSPRYLRDRVSRTPLIAFF